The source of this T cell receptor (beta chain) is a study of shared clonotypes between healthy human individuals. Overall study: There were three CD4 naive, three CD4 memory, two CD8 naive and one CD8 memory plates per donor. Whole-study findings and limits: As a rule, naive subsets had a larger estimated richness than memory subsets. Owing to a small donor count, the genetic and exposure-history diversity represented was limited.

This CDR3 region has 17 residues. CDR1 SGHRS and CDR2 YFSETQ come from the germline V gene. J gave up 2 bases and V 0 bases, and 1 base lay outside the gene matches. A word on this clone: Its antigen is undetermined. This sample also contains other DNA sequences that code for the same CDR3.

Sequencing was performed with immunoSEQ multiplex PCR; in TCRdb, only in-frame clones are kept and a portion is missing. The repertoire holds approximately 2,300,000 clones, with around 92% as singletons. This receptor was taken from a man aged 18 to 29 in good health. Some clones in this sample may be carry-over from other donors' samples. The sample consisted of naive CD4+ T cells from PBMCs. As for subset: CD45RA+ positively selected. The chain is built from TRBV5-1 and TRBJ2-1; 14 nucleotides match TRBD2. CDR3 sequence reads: CASSLGLAGGTYNEQFF. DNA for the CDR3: TGCGCCAGCAGCTTGGGACTAGCGGGAGGGACCTACAATGAGCAGTTCTTC.